This TCR beta chain was identified during a study of cytomegalovirus exposure and HLA in healthy donors. The CDR3 sequence is 14 residues long. Trimming removed 8 bases from V and 2 bases from J, with 15 bases in between. Germline CDR1 and CDR2: PRHDT and FYEKMQ (reference sequence). Concerning this clone itself: What it binds is unknown.

Overall study results and limits: Presence/absence analyses assumed roughly uniform sequencing depth across donors, which may not hold.

The PCR had 60 Vbeta and 13 Jbeta primers. The table came from immunoSEQ multiplex PCR; TCRdb's copy has only in-frame clones and leaves some out. The specimen's table records some 40,000 clones. Source material: PBMCs. This chain joins TRBV13 and TRBJ1-2; D possibly corresponds to TRBD1 (6 bases). The TCR sequence derives from a human donor in good health. The CDR3 reads CASRRGAGNYGYTF. The CDR3 region has the DNA TGTGCCAGCCGGCGGGGGGCAGGAAACTATGGCTACACCTTC.